The 28 T cell receptor beta chains in this list originate from one sample, sequenced in a study of T cells after posttransplantation cyclophosphamide. This table comes from immunoSEQ multiplex PCR, and its TCRdb copy is limited to in-frame clones, with some not included. The sample contains about 6,500 clones, approximately 84% of which appear only once. Treatment was busulfan-fludarabine conditioning, a marrow graft, and cyclophosphamide on days +3 and +4. Source: CD8+ T cells sorted from PBMCs, taken around 1,500 days after allogeneic stem cell transplant with posttransplant cyclophosphamide. The receptors derive from a female patient aged 50-59 years who received an allogeneic stem cell transplant from a related donor, was CMV-positive, and had no GVHD. Some of the T cells might come from the graft donor.

This sequence joins TRBV7-8 and TRBJ1-5; D unclear. CDR1 is SGHVS and CDR2 is FQNEAQ in the germline V gene. V lost 1 base to trimming and J lost 8 bases, with 6 bases between them. The CDR3 has 12 residues. This CDR3 reads CASSLEEEPQHF. CDR3 DNA: TGTGCCAGCAGCTTAGAGGAGGAGCCCCAGCATTTT.

Judged by abundance, this clone is large (0.1 to 1%). Different DNA sequences within this sample yield the same CDR3. The chain carries TRBV28 and TRBJ2-7, with TRBD1 identical over 9 bases. Looked up from germline, CDR1 is MDHEN and CDR2 is SYDVKM. Unmatched junction bases numbered 2, after V lost 3 bases and J lost 2 bases. The CDR3 runs to 14 residues. The CDR3 protein is CASSLGQGPYEQYF. CDR3 DNA sequence: TGTGCCAGCAGTTTGGGACAGGGCCCCTACGAGCAGTACTTC.

The V gene is TRBV10-3, the J gene TRBJ2-4; 11 bases fit TRBD2. This CDR3 is 19 amino acids long. Germline V CDR1 and CDR2: ENHRY, SYGVKD. Germline trimming cut 0 bases from V and 7 bases from J; bases unmatched to any gene: 14. This chain's CDR3 is CAISESPPQLAGESNIQYF. The CDR3 nucleotides read TGTGCCATCAGTGAGTCTCCCCCTCAACTAGCGGGAGAATCGAACATTCAGTACTTC.

V is TRBV19 and J is TRBJ1-5; 9 positions agree with TRBD1. Germline V gene data show CDR1 as LNHDA and CDR2 as SQIVND (reference sequence). This CDR3 contains 16 residues. The V segment lost 3 bases and the J segment 4 bases; nucleotides outside the gene matches: 7. CDR3 sequence (DNA): TGTGCCAGTAGTATCGCCGGGACAGGGTGGAATCAGCCCCAGCATTTT. Protein sequence: CASSIAGTGWNQPQHF.

CDR3 bases: TGCGCCAGCAGCGGACCGTGGACAGGTGAGACCCAGTACTTC. Protein sequence: CASSGPWTGETQYF. This chain uses TRBV4-1 with TRBJ2-5; TRBD1 agrees at 7 bases. The CDR3 totals 14 residues. Trimming at V came to 5 bases and at J to 5 bases, leaving 8 bases not matched to a gene. Germline-derived CDR1 and CDR2 are MGHRA and YSYEKL.

The chain is built from TRBV9 and TRBJ1-5; 9 nucleotides agree with TRBD1. The germline CDR1 and CDR2 sequences are SGDLS and YYNGEE. The ends lost 3 bases at V and 5 bases at J; junction bases unmatched: 6. This CDR3 contains 15 residues. CDR3 sequence reads: CASSGADRGDQPQHF. CDR3 nucleotides: TGTGCCAGCAGCGGAGCGGACAGGGGCGATCAGCCCCAGCATTTT. Using reference TRBV9 and TRBJ1-5 for the parts outside the CDR3, the full variable domain is DSGVTQTPKHLITATGQRVTLRCSPRSGDLSVYWYQQSLDQGLQFLIQYYNGEERAKGNILERFSAQQFPDLHSELNLSSLELGDSALYFCASSGADRGDQPQHFGDGTRLSIL.

The rearrangement links TRBV12-5 to TRBJ1-1; D gene ambiguous. Germline CDR1 is LGHNT and CDR2 is FRNRAP. With 6 bases removed from V and 1 base from J, the gap between germline ends came to 9 bases. The CDR3 contains 13 residues. This CDR3 reads CASGQTWNTEAFF. As DNA, the CDR3 is TGTGCTAGTGGCCAAACATGGAACACTGAAGCTTTCTTT. Variable domain in full (rest from reference TRBV12-5 and TRBJ1-1): DARVTQTPRHKVTEMGQEVTMRCQPILGHNTVFWYRQTMMQGLELLAYFRNRAPLDDSGMPKDRFSAEMPDATLATLKIQPSEPRDSAVYFCASGQTWNTEAFFGQGTRLTVV.

This clone was detected once. This chain links TRBV5-5 with TRBJ2-7; the match to TRBD2 covers 7 bases. The CDR3 contains 16 residues. After removal of 2 bases from V and 2 bases from J, the junction contained 10 bases not matched to a gene. Germline CDR1 SGHKS, CDR2 YYEKEE (reference sequence). CDR3 sequence reads: CASSFVLLARTYEQYF. In nucleotides, the CDR3 is TGTGCCAGCAGCTTCGTTCTACTAGCGCGGACCTACGAGCAGTACTTC.

The gene calls are TRBV9 and TRBJ2-2, with D hard to call. V lost 0 bases, J lost 4 bases, and 10 bases lay in between. This CDR3 contains 15 residues. Germline V gene lookup returns CDR1 SGDLS and CDR2 YYNGEE. The CDR3 DNA reads as TGTGCCAGCAGCGTAGCCGGGTTAGGCACCGGGGAGCTGTTTTTT. Translation gives CASSVAGLGTGELFF.

The CDR3 coding sequence is TGCGCCAGCAGCCAAGATTGGTGGGGGGGCTACGAGCAGTACTTC. Translation: CASSQDWWGGYEQYF. V and J are TRBV4-3 and TRBJ2-7; 7 positions match TRBD2. After removal of 0 bases from V and 3 bases from J, the junction contained 5 bases not matched to a gene. Germline V gene data show CDR1 as LGHNA and CDR2 as YSLEER. The CDR3 covers 15 residues.

This chain connects TRBV19 to TRBJ2-3; TRBD2 agrees at 9 bases. CDR1 is LNHDA and CDR2 is SQIVND in the germline V gene (reference sequence). The CDR3 has 15 residues. The ends lost 6 bases at V and 0 bases at J; junction bases unmatched: 4. Here the CDR3 DNA reads TGTGCCAGTAGCATGACTAGCGGTAGCACAGATACGCAGTATTTT. Translating it yields CASSMTSGSTDTQYF.

CDR3 sequence: CASRVLAGTDEQYF. The CDR3 bases are TGTGCCAGCAGGGTACTAGCGGGAACCGACGAGCAGTACTTC. The chain links TRBV27 to TRBJ2-7; 10 nucleotides line up with TRBD2. Germline V CDR1 and CDR2: MNHEY, SMNVEV (reference sequence). The CDR3 is made up of 14 amino acids. V gave up 6 bases and J gave up 5 bases; unmatched junction bases: 7.

V is TRBV5-4 and J is TRBJ1-1; D call uncertain. The CDR3 sequence is 16 residues long. CDR1 and CDR2 from the germline V gene are SGHNT and YYREEE (reference sequence). The ends were cut back, 2 bases at V and 4 bases at J, with 18 bases in the middle. Here the CDR3 reads CASSLPRFSGGTEAFF. CDR3 bases: TGTGCCAGCAGCTTACCGCGCTTTTCCGGTGGCACTGAAGCTTTCTTT. Full variable domain (rest looked up from reference TRBV5-4 and TRBJ1-1): ETGVTQSPTHLIKTRGQQVTLRCSSQSGHNTVSWYQQALGQGPQFIFQYYREEENGRGNFPPRFSGLQFPNYSSELNVNALELDDSALYLCASSLPRFSGGTEAFFGQGTRLTVV.

The V gene is TRBV6-5, the J gene TRBJ2-7; TRBD1 is a possible D gene (6 bases). The CDR3 consists of 14 residues. V lost 5 bases and J 4 bases, leaving 15 bases between the germline ends. The germline V gene has CDR1 MNHEY and CDR2 SVGAGI. In nucleotides, the CDR3 is TGTGCCAGCAGTCCGGGACAAACTCTTTACGAGCAGTACTTC. Protein sequence: CASSPGQTLYEQYF.

The chain carries TRBV11-3 and TRBJ1-2; 9 bases line up with TRBD1. With 3 bases clipped from V and 8 bases from J, the junction kept 7 bases outside the gene matches. This CDR3 is built from 14 residues. Germline V CDR1 and CDR2: SGHNT, YENEEA. The CDR3 protein is CASSFGQGFGGYTF. The DNA for the CDR3 is TGTGCCAGCAGCTTCGGACAGGGGTTTGGAGGCTACACCTTC. Based on the CDR3 plus reference TRBV11-3 and TRBJ1-2, the full variable domain is EAGVVQSPRYKIIEKKQPVAFWCNPISGHNTLYWYLQNLGQGPELLIRYENEEAVDDSQLPKDRFSAERLKGVDSTLKIQPAELGDSAVYLCASSFGQGFGGYTFGSGTRLTVV.

This chain links TRBV7-3 with TRBJ1-2, with 11 bases matching TRBD1. Per the germline V gene, CDR1 is SGHTA and CDR2 is FQGTGA. This CDR3 comprises 14 residues. Trimming cost V 6 bases and J 4 bases; bases outside gene matches: 4. CDR3: CASRGQGDSYGYTF. CDR3 in DNA: TGTGCCAGCAGGGGACAGGGGGATTCCTATGGCTACACCTTC.

This clone appeared a single time. CDR3 region: CASSLSAGGNQPQHF. CDR3 sequence (DNA): TGTGCCAGCAGTTTATCGGCAGGTGGCAATCAGCCCCAGCATTTT. This chain joins TRBV27 and TRBJ1-5; no reliable D call. V lost 0 bases and J 2 bases, leaving 8 bases between the germline ends. The CDR3 is 15 residues long. Germline V gene data show CDR1 as MNHEY and CDR2 as SMNVEV (reference sequence).

V usage is TRBV6-5 and J usage is TRBJ2-3; the match to TRBD1 covers 7 bases. Germline CDR1 and CDR2: MNHEY and SVGAGI. The CDR3 runs to 15 residues. V gave up 5 bases and J gave up 4 bases; unmatched junction bases: 9. The CDR3 DNA reads TGTGCCAGCAGTCGACAGGGCCCACACCCAGATACGCAGTATTTT. This codes for CASSRQGPHPDTQYF.

This chain connects TRBV18 to TRBJ2-7, with 9 bases identical to TRBD2. The germline V gene has CDR1 KGHSH and CDR2 LQKENI. There are 13 residues in the CDR3. V lost 8 bases to trimming and J lost 1 base; unmatched junction nucleotides: 3. CDR3 in DNA: TGTGCCAGCGCGGGGGGGTCTTCCTACGAGCAGTACTTC. Protein sequence: CASAGGSSYEQYF. The variable domain in full, completed from reference TRBV18 and TRBJ2-7, reads NAGVMQNPRHLVRRRGQEARLRCSPMKGHSHVYWYRQLPEEGLKFMVYLQKENIIDESGMPKERFSAEFPKEGPSILRIQQVVRGDSAAYFCASAGGSSYEQYFGPGTRLTVT.

This clone was counted only a few times. This sequence joins TRBV25-1 and TRBJ2-7; D might be TRBD2 (6 bases). V dropped 5 bases and J dropped 1 base, with 15 bases sitting between them. Germline V gene sequence: CDR1 MGHDK, CDR2 SYGVNS. This CDR3 has 15 amino acids. The CDR3 region has the DNA TGTGCCAGCAGTTTCGGCGAGGGAGGATCCTACGAGCAGTACTTC. Protein sequence: CASSFGEGGSYEQYF.

V is TRBV7-2 and J is TRBJ1-5, with D possibly TRBD1 on 6 matching bases. The length of the CDR3 is 15 residues. Germline assignment: CDR1 SGHTA and CDR2 FQGNSA. With 1 base removed from V and 3 bases from J, the gap between germline ends came to 10 bases. In DNA, the CDR3 is TGTGCCAGCAGCTTAGGAGGGGGTAACAATCAGCCCCAGCATTTT. Encoded protein: CASSLGGGNNQPQHF. The full variable domain, its missing parts supplied by reference TRBV7-2 and TRBJ1-5, is GAGVSQSPSNKVTEKGKDVELRCDPISGHTALYWYRQSLGQGLEFLIYFQGNSAPDKSGLPSDRFSAERTGGSVSTLTIQRTQQEDSAVYLCASSLGGGNNQPQHFGDGTRLSIL.

This chain uses TRBV9 with TRBJ2-3; 7 bases align to TRBD2. V was pared by 4 bases and J by 4 bases, with 9 bases of the junction left unmatched. The CDR3 is made up of 15 amino acids. Germline loops: CDR1 SGDLS, CDR2 YYNGEE. In nucleotides, the CDR3 is TGTGCCAGCAGCAGTTTGCGGGAGTTGCCAGATACGCAGTATTTT. It encodes CASSSLRELPDTQYF.

This chain uses TRBV4-1 with TRBJ2-7; D might be TRBD2 (5 bases). The length of the CDR3 is 13 residues. Germline V gene sequence: CDR1 MGHRA, CDR2 YSYEKL. The ends were cut back, 1 base at V and 7 bases at J, with 11 bases in the middle. The CDR3 nucleotides are TGCGCCAGCAGCCAAGGACTATCGGGGGAGCAGTACTTC. It yields the protein CASSQGLSGEQYF.

The chain links TRBV7-6 to TRBJ2-6, with TRBD2 as a possible D gene (6 bases). This CDR3 contains 20 residues. Trimming stripped 2 bases from V and 1 base from J, with 21 bases between. In germline, CDR1 is SGHVS, CDR2 FNYEAQ. The CDR3 region has the DNA TGTGCCAGCAGCTTATCAAAAAGACGGGACTTAATTTCTGGGGCCAACGTCCTGACTTTC. Its protein is CASSLSKRRDLISGANVLTF. Based on the CDR3 plus reference TRBV7-6 and TRBJ2-6, the full variable domain is GAGVSQSPRYKVTKRGQDVALRCDPISGHVSLYWYRQALGQGPEFLTYFNYEAQQDKSGLPNDRFSAERPEGSISTLTIQRTEQRDSAMYRCASSLSKRRDLISGANVLTFGAGSRLTVL.

The chain has TRBV4-3 and TRBJ2-1, with 7 bases lining up with TRBD2. Germline V gene lookup returns CDR1 LGHNA and CDR2 YSLEER. V was clipped by 0 bases and J by 2 bases; unmatched bases: 7. The CDR3 runs to 17 residues. This CDR3 is CASSQDGPAGTYNEQFF. The CDR3 nucleotides read TGCGCCAGCAGCCAAGATGGGCCAGCGGGGACCTACAATGAGCAGTTCTTC.

The gene calls are TRBV11-3 and TRBJ2-1; TRBD2 is a possible D gene (7 bases). Trimming shortened V by 5 bases and J by 8 bases, and 31 bases separated the two germline ends. The CDR3 is 19 residues long. Germline V gene data show CDR1 as SGHNT and CDR2 as YENEEA. The CDR3 sequence: CASSRKSGLQLGGGDEQFF. The DNA of the CDR3 is TGTGCCAGCAGCCGAAAATCGGGACTTCAGTTGGGGGGGGGCGATGAGCAGTTCTTC. The whole variable domain, filled in from reference TRBV11-3 and TRBJ2-1, reads EAGVVQSPRYKIIEKKQPVAFWCNPISGHNTLYWYLQNLGQGPELLIRYENEEAVDDSQLPKDRFSAERLKGVDSTLKIQPAELGDSAVYLCASSRKSGLQLGGGDEQFFGPGTRLTVL.

The chain combines TRBV27 with TRBJ1-1; D gene uncertain. The germline V and J ends were trimmed by 8 bases and 3 bases, with 19 bases remaining between them. The CDR3 contains 15 residues. Germline CDR1 MNHEY, CDR2 SMNVEV (reference sequence). Here the CDR3 reads CASFPHMKYDTEAFF. The DNA of the CDR3 is TGTGCCAGCTTCCCCCACATGAAATACGACACTGAAGCTTTCTTT.

The chain uses TRBV7-2 and TRBJ2-2; D possibly corresponds to TRBD1 (5 bases). Germline V gene sequence: CDR1 SGHTA, CDR2 FQGNSA. The germline V and J ends were trimmed by 2 bases and 4 bases, with 14 bases remaining between them. The CDR3 is 16 amino acids. The CDR3 DNA follows: TGTGCCAGCAGCTTAATCGTCCTCCAGGGCACCGGGGAGCTGTTTTTT. It encodes CASSLIVLQGTGELFF.